Each of the 6 T cell receptor beta chains below was sequenced from the same sample in a study of T cell responses to AZD1222 COVID-19 vaccine (dated by TCRdb to 2020 to 2023). Preparation of the library involved the immunoSEQ multiplex PCR assay. This immuneACCESS table, as held by TCRdb, lists in-frame sequences with V and J called but not all clones. Of the missing ones, under half trace to an unresolved V gene in checked studies; the others have no known cause. The sample profile shows about 48,000 clones; approximately 89% of them were found once. The top ten clones comprise approximately 5% of the sample. This sample's time point label indicates: about 28 days (+/-7) after the second vaccine dose. Sequenced material: peripheral blood, taken 28 days after the second AZD1222 dose. The source of these receptors is an adult who received the AZD1222 COVID-19 vaccine.

The chain links TRBV3-1 (or the pseudogene TRBV3-2) to TRBJ1-5; 10 nucleotides line up with TRBD1. The CDR3 sequence is 16 residues long. V was pared by 7 bases and J by 2 bases, with 8 bases of the junction left unmatched. CDR1 is LGHDT, CDR2 YNNKEL, per germline (reference sequence). CDR3 sequence: CASNRDRGLCNQPQHF. The CDR3 region has the DNA TGTGCCAGCAACCGGGACAGGGGATTGTGCAATCAGCCCCAGCATTTT.

The genes are TRBV6-2 or TRBV6-3 and TRBJ2-5, with D possibly matching TRBD2 (6 bases). The germline CDR1 and CDR2 sequences are MNHEY and SVGEGT. V shed 2 bases and J shed 1 base, with 8 bases lying between them. The CDR3 has 14 amino acids. The CDR3 bases are TGTGCCAGCAGTTACGGCGGGGCCCAAGAGACCCAGTACTTC. This encodes CASSYGGAQETQYF.

This rearrangement joins TRBV2 to TRBJ1-2; the D gene is possibly TRBD1 (6 bases). The CDR3 runs to 12 residues. V was trimmed by 3 bases and J by 6 bases, leaving 8 bases between them. Germline CDR1 SNHLY, CDR2 FYNNEI. The CDR3, as DNA: TGTGCCAGCAGTGAGGACAGAAATGGCTACACCTTC. Its translation is CASSEDRNGYTF.

The CDR3 DNA is TGTGCCAACCCAACTCGGGAAAATTCACCCCTCCACTTT. Protein sequence: CANPTRENSPLHF. This rearrangement joins TRBV7-9 to TRBJ1-6; D unresolved. The CDR3 is 13 residues long. Germline loops: CDR1 SEHNR, CDR2 FQNEAQ (reference sequence). V dropped 10 bases and J dropped 7 bases, with 14 bases sitting between them. The full variable domain, completed using reference TRBV7-9 and TRBJ1-6, is DTGVSQNPRHKITKRGQNVTFRCDPISEHNRLYWYRQTLGQGPEFLTYFQNEAQLEKSRLLSDRFSAERPKGSFSTLEIQRTEQGDSAMYLCANPTRENSPLHFGNGTRLTVT.

The rearrangement joins TRBV6-1 to TRBJ2-2, with D possibly matching TRBD1 (5 bases). Germline-derived CDR1 and CDR2 are MNHNS and SASEGT. Trimming removed 4 bases from V and 5 bases from J, with 20 bases in between. The CDR3 consists of 17 residues. The CDR3 is CASSVQVGQRFTGELFF. The CDR3 DNA reads as TGTGCCAGCAGTGTTCAGGTGGGGCAGAGATTTACCGGGGAGCTGTTTTTT.

The V and J genes are TRBV7-9 and TRBJ1-1; D is unclear. The CDR3 spans 12 residues. The V end was cut by 5 bases, the J end by 7 bases, with 11 bases between. Germline V gene data show CDR1 as SEHNR and CDR2 as FQNEAQ (reference sequence). As DNA, the CDR3 is TGTGCCAGCAGCCTTCATACGTATGAAGCTTTCTTT. It is translated as CASSLHTYEAFF.